Listed below are T cell receptor beta chains from one sample, sequenced in a study of blood T cells in healthy people across ages. A single record per CDR3 protein comes from TCRdb applying MiXCR to the 5' RACE reads. This sample yields 1.2 million to 1.5 million distinct CDR3 sequences, of which about 40% are seen a single time; 7.9% belongs to the top ten. Material for sequencing was blood. The receptors come from a woman aged 18-29 years in good health. The CDR3 runs from the conserved cysteine through the conserved F or W. The D gene is left open where the match is weak. The listing skips clone size in some rows; elsewhere it reads once, few, many or a size class.

D gene,clone size,V gene,J gene,CDR3 protein,CDR3 DNA
NA,NA,TRBV6-5,TRBJ2-3,CASSPSTVSWVDTQYF,TGTGCCAGCAGCCCTTCCACAGTCAGCTGGGTAGATACGCAGTATTTT
NA,once,TRBV4-1,TRBJ1-1,CASSRMQENTEAFF,TGCGCCAGCAGCCGAATGCAGGAGAACACTGAAGCTTTCTTT
TRBD1,few,TRBV4-1,TRBJ1-2,CASSQDTGGDSLYGYTF,TGCGCCAGCAGCCAAGATACGGGGGGGGACAGCTTATATGGCTACACCTTC
NA,few,TRBV5-1,TRBJ1-2,CASSNGGISGNYGYTF,TGCGCCAGCAGCAACGGGGGGATTTCGGGTAACTATGGCTACACCTTC
TRBD1,once,TRBV20-1,TRBJ2-1,CSASRPGTGTGLNEQFF,TGCAGTGCTAGTCGTCCCGGGACAGGGACCGGGTTAAATGAGCAGTTCTTC
NA,NA,TRBV25-1,TRBJ1-1,CASGNLGSTEAFF,TGTGCCAGCGGCAACCTAGGGTCCACTGAAGCTTTCTTT
TRBD2,few,TRBV6-1,TRBJ2-7,CASSSPGGRIYEQYF,TGTGCCAGCAGTTCTCCGGGGGGGAGGATCTACGAGCAGTACTTC
NA,NA,TRBV6-5,TRBJ1-2,CAATGGTYGYTF,TGTGCCGCCACGGGGGGGACTTATGGCTACACCTTC
NA,few,TRBV28,TRBJ2-6,CASSLWLPGSGANVLTF,TGTGCCAGCAGCCTATGGCTCCCGGGATCTGGGGCCAACGTCCTGACTTTC
NA,NA,TRBV28,TRBJ2-5,CASSLPAGVETQYF,TGTGCCAGCAGTTTGCCGGCAGGGGTGGAGACCCAGTACTTC
TRBD1,few,TRBV28,TRBJ2-7,CASRVGQGRSMVGSHEQYF,TGTGCCAGCAGGGTGGGACAGGGTCGGTCGATGGTCGGGTCACACGAGCAGTACTTC
TRBD1,once,TRBV19,TRBJ2-7,CASSDSGQGPDEQYF,TGTGCCAGTAGTGATTCGGGACAGGGGCCCGACGAGCAGTACTTC
NA,NA,TRBV2,TRBJ1-5,CASSAGGVQPQHF,TGTGCCAGCAGTGCCGGGGGCGTCCAGCCCCAGCATTTT
TRBD2,few,TRBV20-1,TRBJ2-1,CSARESSGRDRSSYNEQFF,TGCAGTGCTAGAGAGTCTAGCGGGAGGGATCGCAGCTCCTACAATGAGCAGTTCTTC
TRBD2,NA,TRBV9,TRBJ2-2,CASSVRLAEPNTGELFF,TGTGCCAGCAGCGTACGTCTAGCGGAACCGAACACCGGGGAGCTGTTTTTT
TRBD2,NA,TRBV7-8,TRBJ2-7,CASSLGRPSGRYEQYF,TGTGCCAGCAGCTTAGGTCGCCCTAGCGGACGATACGAGCAGTACTTC
TRBD1,few,TRBV20-1,TRBJ1-2,CRAPWTGSWDGYTF,TGCAGGGCGCCTTGGACAGGCAGCTGGGATGGCTACACCTTC
NA,NA,TRBV5-1,TRBJ2-3,CASSPAGVSSDTQYF,TGCGCCAGCAGCCCGGCCGGGGTATCTTCAGATACGCAGTATTTT
TRBD2,few,TRBV12-3/TRBV12-4,TRBJ2-7,CASSAGGPSYEQYF,TGTGCCAGCAGCGCGGGGGGCCCATCCTACGAGCAGTACTTC
NA,once,TRBV4-2,TRBJ1-1,CASSGSINTEAFF,TGTGCCAGCAGCGGCTCGATAAACACTGAAGCTTTCTTT
NA,NA,TRBV30,TRBJ1-1,CAWREPLNTEAFF,TGTGCCTGGAGAGAACCCCTGAACACTGAAGCTTTCTTT
NA,few,TRBV7-2,TRBJ2-7,CASSSEVSLPGEQYF,TGTGCCAGCAGCTCAGAGGTGTCATTACCAGGCGAGCAGTACTTC
NA,few,TRBV18,TRBJ1-2,CASSYDPELYGYTF,TGTGCCAGCTCATATGATCCAGAGCTCTATGGCTACACCTTC
TRBD1,NA,TRBV9,TRBJ2-5,CASSVGTGVGQETQYF,TGTGCCAGCAGCGTAGGGACAGGGGTCGGCCAAGAGACCCAGTACTTC
NA,NA,TRBV12-3/TRBV12-4,TRBJ2-5,CASRLGLYGQYF,TGTGCCAGCAGATTGGGGCTTTACGGGCAGTACTTC
TRBD2,NA,TRBV20-1,TRBJ2-3,CSARRTSGSPDTQYF,TGCAGTGCTAGACGGACTAGCGGGAGCCCAGATACGCAGTATTTT
TRBD2,NA,TRBV27,TRBJ2-7,CASSKLAGGLSMDEQYF,TGTGCCAGCAGTAAACTAGCGGGAGGCCTCTCTATGGACGAGCAGTACTTC
NA,NA,TRBV10-3,TRBJ1-2,CAAHTGLDGYTF,TGTGCCGCCCACACGGGATTAGATGGCTACACCTTC
NA,few,TRBV3-1,TRBJ2-3,CASSPLGTAQDTQYF,TGTGCCAGCAGCCCCCTCGGGACTGCCCAGGATACGCAGTATTTT
NA,NA,TRBV5-1,TRBJ2-7,CASSLAPGKAYEQYF,TGCGCCAGCAGCTTGGCCCCAGGGAAGGCCTACGAGCAGTACTTC
TRBD1,NA,TRBV5-5,TRBJ2-2,CASRPGQTNTGELFF,TGTGCCAGCAGACCGGGACAGACCAACACCGGGGAGCTGTTTTTT
TRBD2,NA,TRBV29-1,TRBJ2-7,CSVVWTSGRYEQYF,TGCAGCGTTGTGTGGACTAGCGGGAGATACGAGCAGTACTTC
NA,few,TRBV28,TRBJ2-7,CASSKQGRSYEQYF,TGTGCCAGCAGTAAACAGGGAAGAAGCTACGAGCAGTACTTC
TRBD1,NA,TRBV3-1,TRBJ1-1,CASIRNTGGNTEAFF,TGTGCCAGCATCCGCAACACAGGGGGAAACACTGAAGCTTTCTTT
NA,many,TRBV29-1,TRBJ2-5,CSVEVAGKETQYF,TGCAGCGTTGAAGTGGCGGGGAAAGAGACCCAGTACTTC
NA,few,TRBV20-1,TRBJ2-3,CSARPIGGSSTDTQYF,TGCAGTGCTAGACCTATTGGGGGGTCTAGCACAGATACGCAGTATTTT
TRBD1,NA,TRBV6-5,TRBJ2-7,CASSYQTGTGASYEQYF,TGTGCCAGCAGTTACCAGACAGGAACAGGGGCCTCCTACGAGCAGTACTTC
TRBD2,once,TRBV28,TRBJ2-3,CASSSIPGLGSTDTQYF,TGTGCCAGCAGTTCTATTCCGGGACTAGGGAGCACAGATACGCAGTATTTT
TRBD2,NA,TRBV4-2,TRBJ2-7,CASSPSRWEGSYEQYF,TGTGCCAGCAGCCCAAGTAGGTGGGAGGGCTCCTACGAGCAGTACTTC
TRBD2,NA,TRBV9,TRBJ2-2,CASSASGLGAGELFF,TGTGCCAGCAGCGCCTCGGGACTAGGGGCCGGGGAGCTGTTTTTT
TRBD2,NA,TRBV5-1,TRBJ2-7,CASSNGLAGLLNYEQYF,TGCGCCAGCAGCAATGGACTAGCGGGTCTTCTAAACTACGAGCAGTACTTC
TRBD1,few,TRBV29-1,TRBJ2-5,CSVALTGGRETQYF,TGCAGCGTTGCTTTAACAGGGGGACGGGAGACCCAGTACTTC